The rows below give T cell receptor beta chains drawn from one sample of a study of T cell responses to AZD1222 COVID-19 vaccine. Clones were sequenced by immunoSEQ multiplex PCR, and TCRdb holds only the in-frame ones, with some missing. The data hold under 200,000 clones, with 90% to 95% observed a single time. The sequenced sample was peripheral blood, obtained 28 days after the second AZD1222 dose. Receptors originate from an adult who received the AZD1222 COVID-19 vaccine. Each CDR3 is given with its conserved first and last residue. The D gene is left open where the match is weak. Clone size, where shown, is once, few, many, or a class for clones that have expanded.

TRBJ1-2,TRBV18,.,.,CASSTGQHYGYTF,TGTGCCAGCTCAACCGGACAGCACTATGGCTACACCTTC
TRBJ2-3,TRBV2,.,.,CASRKGRGKSSTDTQYF,TGTGCCAGCAGAAAGGGGCGGGGCAAATCTAGCACAGATACGCAGTATTTT
TRBJ2-1,TRBV5-1,TRBD2,.,CASSSIGLAQNEQFF,TGCGCCAGCAGCTCAATTGGACTAGCGCAAAATGAGCAGTTCTTC
TRBJ1-4,TRBV28,.,once,CASSFPLELGEKLFF,TGTGCCAGCAGTTTTCCCCTAGAATTAGGAGAAAAACTGTTTTTT
TRBJ1-3,TRBV5-1,.,.,CASSSAGVSGNTIYF,TGCGCCAGCAGCTCCGCCGGGGTTTCTGGAAACACCATATATTTT
TRBJ1-2,TRBV29-1,.,.,CSVEDPAGQLNYGYTF,TGCAGCGTTGAGGACCCCGCCGGACAGTTGAACTATGGCTACACCTTC
TRBJ1-2,TRBV30,.,.,CAWSVGTRYGYTF,TGTGCCTGGAGTGTGGGGACAAGGTATGGCTACACCTTC
TRBJ1-1,TRBV4-2,.,.,CASSQGRRQGPTEAFF,TGTGCCAGCAGCCAAGGACGGCGGCAGGGGCCCACTGAAGCTTTCTTT
TRBJ2-1,TRBV7-9,.,.,CASSPVGNEQFF,TGTGCCAGCAGCCCAGTGGGGAATGAGCAGTTCTTC
TRBJ2-1,TRBV4-1,TRBD2,.,CASSRLAGEQYSYNEQFF,TGCGCCAGCAGCCGACTAGCGGGAGAACAGTACTCCTACAATGAGCAGTTCTTC
TRBJ1-2,TRBV6-2/TRBV6-3,.,.,CASSYGGVGYGYTF,TGTGCCAGCAGTTACGGGGGCGTCGGCTATGGCTACACCTTC
TRBJ1-6,TRBV25-1,TRBD1,.,CASSARDRVNSPLHF,TGTGCCAGCAGTGCCCGGGACAGGGTCAATTCACCCCTCCACTTT
TRBJ1-3,TRBV30,TRBD1,many,CAWGRQGAGNTIYF,TGTGCCTGGGGTAGACAGGGGGCGGGAAACACCATATATTTT
TRBJ2-2,TRBV5-4,.,.,CASSLSSGHTGELFF,TGTGCCAGCAGCTTAAGTAGCGGCCACACCGGGGAGCTGTTTTTT
TRBJ2-1,TRBV6-5,TRBD2,.,CASSRTSGGAGEQFF,TGTGCCAGCAGCCGGACTAGCGGGGGGGCGGGTGAGCAGTTCTTC
TRBJ1-2,TRBV29-1,.,.,CSSGGSYGYTF,TGCAGCAGCGGCGGCTCCTATGGCTACACCTTC
TRBJ1-1,TRBV11-3,.,.,CASSRGVRGEAFF,TGTGCCAGCAGCCGGGGTGTGAGGGGGGAAGCTTTCTTT
TRBJ1-5,TRBV30,TRBD1,.,CAWGTGGQPQHF,TGTGCCTGGGGGACAGGGGGTCAGCCCCAGCATTTT
TRBJ2-1,TRBV11-2,TRBD2,.,CASSSGGNNEQFF,TGTGCCAGCAGCTCCGGGGGGAACAATGAGCAGTTCTTC
TRBJ1-3,TRBV28,.,.,CASSWGYEGDSGNTIYF,TGTGCCAGCAGCTGGGGCTACGAGGGAGATTCTGGAAACACCATATATTTT
TRBJ2-1,TRBV2,TRBD2,once,CASSDSSTSGSSYNEQFF,TGTGCCAGCAGTGATAGTAGTACTAGCGGGAGCTCCTACAATGAGCAGTTCTTC
TRBJ1-2,TRBV18,.,once,CASSPPWGTTNYGYTF,TGTGCCAGCTCACCACCTTGGGGGACGACTAACTATGGCTACACCTTC
TRBJ2-2,TRBV18,.,.,CASSPHTENGELFF,TGTGCCAGCTCACCCCACACGGAGAACGGGGAGCTGTTTTTT
TRBJ1-2,TRBV29-1,TRBD1,.,CSGLHRRGRHYGYTF,TGCAGCGGCCTCCACCGAAGGGGGCGTCACTATGGCTACACCTTC
TRBJ1-2,TRBV7-2,.,.,CASSLGPQGAAGGYTF,TGTGCCAGCAGCTTAGGCCCCCAGGGTGCCGCGGGTGGCTACACCTTC
TRBJ2-3,TRBV5-1,.,.,CASSAKITQYF,TGCGCCAGCAGCGCTAAGATTACGCAGTATTTT
TRBJ2-2,TRBV4-3,TRBD2,.,CATSLLAGDHGELFF,TGCGCCACCTCGTTACTAGCGGGAGATCACGGGGAGCTGTTTTTT
TRBJ1-1,TRBV19,.,.,CASISLRTSLNTEAFF,TGTGCCAGTATCTCCCTGAGGACCTCCCTTAACACTGAAGCTTTCTTT
TRBJ2-2,TRBV5-1,TRBD1,.,CASSSAGDRGSTGELFF,TGCGCCAGCAGCTCGGCGGGGGACAGGGGATCCACCGGGGAGCTGTTTTTT
TRBJ2-3,TRBV15,TRBD1,.,CATSAGTGVTDTQYF,TGTGCCACCAGCGCCGGGACAGGGGTCACAGATACGCAGTATTTT
TRBJ1-2,TRBV7-9,.,once,CASSLGAYNYGYTF,TGTGCCAGCAGCTTAGGAGCTTATAACTATGGCTACACCTTC
TRBJ1-4,TRBV27,.,.,CASSFSRGIEKLFF,TGTGCCAGCAGTTTTTCCAGGGGAATCGAAAAACTGTTTTTT
TRBJ2-5,TRBV28,.,.,CASREESRWETQYF,TGTGCCAGCAGGGAAGAGTCACGCTGGGAGACCCAGTACTTC
TRBJ1-1,TRBV6-5,.,.,CASSPWGNTEAFF,TGTGCCAGCAGCCCGTGGGGGAACACTGAAGCTTTCTTT
TRBJ1-6,TRBV30,.,.,CAWSVTEGSPLHF,TGTGCCTGGAGTGTAACAGAGGGTTCACCCCTCCACTTT